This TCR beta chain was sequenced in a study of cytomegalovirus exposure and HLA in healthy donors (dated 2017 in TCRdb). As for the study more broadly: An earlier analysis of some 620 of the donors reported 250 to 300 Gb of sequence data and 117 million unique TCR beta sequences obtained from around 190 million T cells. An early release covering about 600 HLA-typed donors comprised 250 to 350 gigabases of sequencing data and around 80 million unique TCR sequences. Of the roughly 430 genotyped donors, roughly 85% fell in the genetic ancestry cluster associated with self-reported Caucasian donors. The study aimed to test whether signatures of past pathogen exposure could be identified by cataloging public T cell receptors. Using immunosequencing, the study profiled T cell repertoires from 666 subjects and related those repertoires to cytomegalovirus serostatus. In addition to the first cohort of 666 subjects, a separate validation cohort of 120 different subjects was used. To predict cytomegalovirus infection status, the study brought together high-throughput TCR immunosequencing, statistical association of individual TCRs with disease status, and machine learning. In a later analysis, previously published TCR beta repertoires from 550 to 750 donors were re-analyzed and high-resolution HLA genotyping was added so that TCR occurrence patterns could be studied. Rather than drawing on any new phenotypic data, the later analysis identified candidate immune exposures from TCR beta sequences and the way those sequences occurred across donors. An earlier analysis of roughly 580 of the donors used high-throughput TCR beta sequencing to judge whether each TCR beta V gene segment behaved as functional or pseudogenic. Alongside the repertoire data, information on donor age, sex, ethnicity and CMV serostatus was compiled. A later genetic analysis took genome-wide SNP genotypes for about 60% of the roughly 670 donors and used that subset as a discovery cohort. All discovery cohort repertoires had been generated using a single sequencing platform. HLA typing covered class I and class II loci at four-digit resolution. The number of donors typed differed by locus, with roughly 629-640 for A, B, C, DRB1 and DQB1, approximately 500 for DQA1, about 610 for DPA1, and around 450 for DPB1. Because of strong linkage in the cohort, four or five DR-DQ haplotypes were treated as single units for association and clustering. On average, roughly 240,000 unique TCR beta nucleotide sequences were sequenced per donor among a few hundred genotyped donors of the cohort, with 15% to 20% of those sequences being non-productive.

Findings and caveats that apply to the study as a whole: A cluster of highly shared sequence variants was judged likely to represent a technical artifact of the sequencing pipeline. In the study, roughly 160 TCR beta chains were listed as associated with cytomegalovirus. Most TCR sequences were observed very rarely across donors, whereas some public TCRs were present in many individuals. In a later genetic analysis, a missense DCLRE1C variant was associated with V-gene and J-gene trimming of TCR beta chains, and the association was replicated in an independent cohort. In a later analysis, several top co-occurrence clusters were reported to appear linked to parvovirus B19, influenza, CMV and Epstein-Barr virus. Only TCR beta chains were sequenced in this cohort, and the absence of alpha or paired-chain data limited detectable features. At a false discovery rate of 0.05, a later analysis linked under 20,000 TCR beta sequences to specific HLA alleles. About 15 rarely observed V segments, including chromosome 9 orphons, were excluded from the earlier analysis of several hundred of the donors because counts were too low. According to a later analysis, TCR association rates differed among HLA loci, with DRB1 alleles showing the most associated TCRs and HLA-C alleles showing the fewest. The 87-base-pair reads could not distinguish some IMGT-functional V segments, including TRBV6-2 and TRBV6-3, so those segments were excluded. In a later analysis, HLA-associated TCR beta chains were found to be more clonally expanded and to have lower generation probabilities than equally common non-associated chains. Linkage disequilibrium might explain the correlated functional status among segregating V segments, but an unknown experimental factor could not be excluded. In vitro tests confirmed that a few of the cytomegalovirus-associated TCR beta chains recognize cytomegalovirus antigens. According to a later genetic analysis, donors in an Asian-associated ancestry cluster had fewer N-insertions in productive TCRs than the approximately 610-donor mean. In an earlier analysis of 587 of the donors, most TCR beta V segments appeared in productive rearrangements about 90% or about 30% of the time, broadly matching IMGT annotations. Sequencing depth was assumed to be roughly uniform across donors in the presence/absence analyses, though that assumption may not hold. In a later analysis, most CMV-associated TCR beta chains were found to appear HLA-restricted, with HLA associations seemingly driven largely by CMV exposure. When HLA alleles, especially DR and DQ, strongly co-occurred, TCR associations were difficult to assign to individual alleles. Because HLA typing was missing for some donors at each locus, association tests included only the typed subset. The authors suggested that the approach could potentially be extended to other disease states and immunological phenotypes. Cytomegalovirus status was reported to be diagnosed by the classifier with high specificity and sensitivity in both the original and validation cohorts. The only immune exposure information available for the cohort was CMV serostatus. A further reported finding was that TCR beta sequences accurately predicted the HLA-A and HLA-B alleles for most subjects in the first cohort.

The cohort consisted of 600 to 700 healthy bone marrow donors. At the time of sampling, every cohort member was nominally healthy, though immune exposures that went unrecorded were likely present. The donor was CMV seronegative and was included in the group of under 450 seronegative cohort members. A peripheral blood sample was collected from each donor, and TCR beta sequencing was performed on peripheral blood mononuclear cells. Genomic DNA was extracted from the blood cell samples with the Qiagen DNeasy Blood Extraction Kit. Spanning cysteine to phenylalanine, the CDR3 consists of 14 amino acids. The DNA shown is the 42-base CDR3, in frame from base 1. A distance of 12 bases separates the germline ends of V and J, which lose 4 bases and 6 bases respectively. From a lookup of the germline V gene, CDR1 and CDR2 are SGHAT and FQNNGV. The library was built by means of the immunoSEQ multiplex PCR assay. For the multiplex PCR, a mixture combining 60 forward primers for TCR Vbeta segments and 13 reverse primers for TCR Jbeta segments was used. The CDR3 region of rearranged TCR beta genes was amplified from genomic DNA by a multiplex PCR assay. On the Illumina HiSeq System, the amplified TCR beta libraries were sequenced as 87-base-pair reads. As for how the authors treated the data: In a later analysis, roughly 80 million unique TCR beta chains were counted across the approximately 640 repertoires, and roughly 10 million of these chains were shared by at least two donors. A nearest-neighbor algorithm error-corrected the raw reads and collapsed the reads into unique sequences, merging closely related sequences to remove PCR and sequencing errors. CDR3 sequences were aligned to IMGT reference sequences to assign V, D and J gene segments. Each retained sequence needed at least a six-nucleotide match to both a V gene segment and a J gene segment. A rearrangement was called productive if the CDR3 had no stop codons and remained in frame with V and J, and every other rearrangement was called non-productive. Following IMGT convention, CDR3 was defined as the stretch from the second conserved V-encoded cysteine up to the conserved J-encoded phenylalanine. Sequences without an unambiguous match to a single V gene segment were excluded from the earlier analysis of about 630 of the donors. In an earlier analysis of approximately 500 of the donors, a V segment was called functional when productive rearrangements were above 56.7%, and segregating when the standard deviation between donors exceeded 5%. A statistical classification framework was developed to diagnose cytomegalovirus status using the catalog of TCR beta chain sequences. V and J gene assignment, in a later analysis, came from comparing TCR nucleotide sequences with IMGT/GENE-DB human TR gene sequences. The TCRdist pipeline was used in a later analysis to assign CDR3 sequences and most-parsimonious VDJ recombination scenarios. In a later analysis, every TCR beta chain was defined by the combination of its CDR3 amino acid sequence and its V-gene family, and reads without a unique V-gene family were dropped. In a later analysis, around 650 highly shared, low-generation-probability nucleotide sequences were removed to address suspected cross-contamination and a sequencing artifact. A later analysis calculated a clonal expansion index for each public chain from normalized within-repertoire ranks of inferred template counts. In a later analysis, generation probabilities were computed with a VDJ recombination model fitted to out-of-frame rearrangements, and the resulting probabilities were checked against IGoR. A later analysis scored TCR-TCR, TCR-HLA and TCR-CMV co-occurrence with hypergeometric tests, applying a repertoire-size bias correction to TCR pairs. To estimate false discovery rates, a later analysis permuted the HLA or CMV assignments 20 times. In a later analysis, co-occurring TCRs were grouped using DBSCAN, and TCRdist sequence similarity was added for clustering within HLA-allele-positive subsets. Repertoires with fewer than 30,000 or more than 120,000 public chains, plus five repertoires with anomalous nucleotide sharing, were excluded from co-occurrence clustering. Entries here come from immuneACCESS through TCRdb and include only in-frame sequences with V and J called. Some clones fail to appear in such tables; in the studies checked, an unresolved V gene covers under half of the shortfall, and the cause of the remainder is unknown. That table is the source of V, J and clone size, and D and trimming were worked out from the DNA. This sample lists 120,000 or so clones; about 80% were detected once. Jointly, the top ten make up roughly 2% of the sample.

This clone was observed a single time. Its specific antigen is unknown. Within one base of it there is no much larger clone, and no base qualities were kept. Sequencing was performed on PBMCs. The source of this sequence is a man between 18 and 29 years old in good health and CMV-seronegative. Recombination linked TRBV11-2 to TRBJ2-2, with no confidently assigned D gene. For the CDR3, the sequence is CASSYSRASGELFF. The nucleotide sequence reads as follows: TGTGCCAGCAGCTATAGCAGAGCCTCCGGGGAGCTGTTTTTT.